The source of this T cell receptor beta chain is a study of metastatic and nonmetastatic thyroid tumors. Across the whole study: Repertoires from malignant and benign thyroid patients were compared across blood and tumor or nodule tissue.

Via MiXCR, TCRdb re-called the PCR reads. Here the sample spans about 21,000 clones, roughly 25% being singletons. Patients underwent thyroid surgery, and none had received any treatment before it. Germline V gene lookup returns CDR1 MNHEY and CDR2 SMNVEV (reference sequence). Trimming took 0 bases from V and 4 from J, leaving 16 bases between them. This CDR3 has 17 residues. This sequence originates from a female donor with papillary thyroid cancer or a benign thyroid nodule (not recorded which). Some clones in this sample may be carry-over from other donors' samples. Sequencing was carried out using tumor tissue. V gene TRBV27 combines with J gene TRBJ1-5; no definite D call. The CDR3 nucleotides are TGTGCCAGCAGTTTATCGTTCGGGGATTTCTGGAATCAGCCCCAGCATTTT. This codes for CASSLSFGDFWNQPQHF.